This entry concerns a single TCR beta chain. Its antigen is as yet unknown. A second PCR, run for roughly 7 to 11 cycles, used a sample-barcoded 5' primer plus a J-beta primer mix. A template-switch adaptor containing 12 random nucleotides labeled each cDNA molecule. MiXCR, applied by TCRdb to the 5' RACE reads, yields one record per CDR3 protein. The table records nearly 1 million distinct CDR3 sequences, roughly 51% of them present only once. The record originates from a study of blood T cells in healthy people across ages. Whole-study findings and limits: Higher naive T cell percentage went strongly together with higher TCR beta diversity.

Drawing of peripheral blood yielded 8.5 to 10 milliliters from each donor. V gave up 4 bases and J gave up 3 bases; unmatched junction bases: 16. The CDR3 covers 20 residues. CDR1 is LGHNA and CDR2 is YNFKEQ in the germline V gene. This receptor was obtained from a woman aged 60 to 75 in good health. The sample was blood. The chain combines TRBV4-2 with TRBJ2-1; 12 bases are shared with TRBD2. This CDR3 reads CASSPLRGLAGRRGYNEQFF. Here the CDR3 DNA reads TGTGCCAGCAGCCCTTTGAGGGGACTAGCGGGCCGTCGGGGCTACAATGAGCAGTTCTTC.